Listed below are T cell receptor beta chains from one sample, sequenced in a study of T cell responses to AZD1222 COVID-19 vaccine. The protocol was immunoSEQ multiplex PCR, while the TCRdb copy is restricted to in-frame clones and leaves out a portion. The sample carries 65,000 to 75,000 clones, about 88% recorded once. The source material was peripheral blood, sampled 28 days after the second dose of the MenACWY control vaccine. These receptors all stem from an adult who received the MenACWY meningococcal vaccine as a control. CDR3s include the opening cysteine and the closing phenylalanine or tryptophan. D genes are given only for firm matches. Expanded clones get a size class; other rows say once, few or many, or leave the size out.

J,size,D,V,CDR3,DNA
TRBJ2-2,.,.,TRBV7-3,CASSLIPGAGTGELFF,TGTGCCAGCAGCTTAATTCCAGGGGCGGGCACCGGGGAGCTGTTTTTT
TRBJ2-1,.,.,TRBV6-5,CASSPGHQNNEQFF,TGTGCCAGCAGCCCGGGACACCAAAACAATGAGCAGTTCTTC
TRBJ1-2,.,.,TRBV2,CASSVAGGDYGYTF,TGTGCCAGCAGTGTCGCCGGGGGGGACTATGGCTACACCTTC
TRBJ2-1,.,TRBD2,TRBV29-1,CSVRTSGSSYNEQFF,TGCAGCGTGAGAACTAGCGGGAGCTCCTACAATGAGCAGTTCTTC
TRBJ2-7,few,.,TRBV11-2,CASSLGGDGDYEQYF,TGTGCCAGCAGCTTAGGAGGGGACGGAGACTACGAGCAGTACTTC
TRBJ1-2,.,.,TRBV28,CASSGTPSYGYTF,TGTGCCAGCAGTGGGACGCCAAGCTATGGCTACACCTTC
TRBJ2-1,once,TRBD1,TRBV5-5,CASSLDRGGEQFF,TGTGCCAGCAGTCTTGACAGGGGCGGAGAGCAGTTCTTC
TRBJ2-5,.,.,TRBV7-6,CASSRTGAQETQYF,TGTGCCAGCAGTCGGACCGGGGCCCAGGAGACCCAGTACTTC
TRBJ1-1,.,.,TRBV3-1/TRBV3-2,CASSQGFFGGEAFF,TGTGCCAGCAGCCAAGGGTTCTTTGGGGGTGAAGCTTTCTTT
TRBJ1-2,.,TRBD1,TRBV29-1,CSAQGANYGYTF,TGCAGCGCCCAGGGGGCTAACTATGGCTACACCTTC
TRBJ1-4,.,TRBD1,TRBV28,CASRGQGFAEKLFF,TGTGCCAGCAGGGGACAGGGGTTTGCTGAAAAACTGTTTTTT
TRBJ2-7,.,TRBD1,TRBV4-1,CASSQSRDSAPSEQYF,TGCGCCAGCAGCCAATCTAGGGACAGTGCGCCCTCCGAGCAGTACTTC
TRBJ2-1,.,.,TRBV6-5,CASSSFYNEQFF,TGTGCCAGCAGCAGCTTTTACAATGAGCAGTTCTTC
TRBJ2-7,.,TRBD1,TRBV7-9,CASSLEWTGFYEQYF,TGTGCCAGCAGCTTAGAGTGGACAGGGTTCTACGAGCAGTACTTC
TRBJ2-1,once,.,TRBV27,CASSLNYNEQFF,TGTGCCAGCAGTCTCAATTACAATGAGCAGTTCTTC
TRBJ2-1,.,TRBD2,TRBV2,CASSNPSGSYDEQFF,TGTGCCAGCAGCAACCCTAGCGGGAGTTACGATGAGCAGTTCTTC
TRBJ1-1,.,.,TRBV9,CASSVQGWSTEAFF,TGTGCCAGCAGCGTACAGGGCTGGAGCACTGAAGCTTTCTTT
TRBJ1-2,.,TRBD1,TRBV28,CASSGGQTGGGYTF,TGTGCCAGCAGTGGGGGACAGACCGGCGGTGGCTACACCTTC
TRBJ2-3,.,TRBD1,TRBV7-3,CASSLGTATDTQYF,TGTGCCAGCAGCCTTGGGACAGCTACAGATACGCAGTATTTT
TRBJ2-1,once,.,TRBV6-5,CASGNRYNEQFF,TGTGCCAGCGGCAACAGATACAATGAGCAGTTCTTC